These T cell receptor beta chains were read from a single sample in a study of long-term antiretroviral therapy in people with HIV. Measured with immunoSEQ multiplex PCR; TCRdb has only the in-frame clones, and not every one. The sample lists 15,000 to 20,000 clones, 79% occurring once. The input for sequencing was unsorted PBMCs, taken at the start of antiretroviral therapy. These receptors were collected from a young man with HIV. CDR3s include the opening cysteine and the closing phenylalanine or tryptophan. D genes are given only for firm matches. Not all rows give a size; the values are once, few, many and, for expanded clones, a class.

j_call | v_call | clone_size | d_call | cdr3_nt | cdr3_aa
TRBJ2-5 | TRBV7-2 | NA | TRBD1 | TGTGCCAGCAGCCCGACAGGGGCACCCCAAGAGACCCAGTACTTC | CASSPTGAPQETQYF
TRBJ1-1 | TRBV5-1 | once | TRBD1 | TGCGCCAGCAGCCCTGGGCTCCGACAGGGAATGAACACTGAAGCTTTCTTT | CASSPGLRQGMNTEAFF
TRBJ2-7 | TRBV13 | NA | NA | TGTGCCAGCAGCACCCAGACAGGCCCCCCTGGCGAGCAGTACTTC | CASSTQTGPPGEQYF
TRBJ2-2 | TRBV30 | once | NA | TGTGCCTGGAGTAAAACTCCCCAGGCCGGGGAGCTGTTTTTT | CAWSKTPQAGELFF
TRBJ1-2 | TRBV28 | NA | TRBD1 | TGTGCCAGCAGTCTGCGTAGCAGGGGGCTCGGCTACACCTTC | CASSLRSRGLGYTF
TRBJ1-1 | TRBV7-2 | few | NA | TGTGCCAGCAGCTTAGCGGCCGGGAACACTGAAGCTTTCTTT | CASSLAAGNTEAFF
TRBJ2-7 | TRBV27 | NA | TRBD2 | TGTGCCAGCGGAGGGATAGCGGGATTCTCCTACGAGCAGTACTTC | CASGGIAGFSYEQYF
TRBJ2-6 | TRBV18 | NA | TRBD1 | TGTGCCAGCTCATCACGCCCGGGACAGGGCGAACCTGGGGCCAACGTCCTGACTTTC | CASSSRPGQGEPGANVLTF
TRBJ2-6 | TRBV4-2 | once | NA | TGTGCCAGCAGCCAAGGGGACGGAGGCTCTGGGGCCAACGTCCTGACTTTC | CASSQGDGGSGANVLTF
TRBJ2-5 | TRBV2 | NA | NA | TGTGCCAGCAGTACGTGGGAGACCCAGTACTTC | CASSTWETQYF
TRBJ2-1 | TRBV2 | once | TRBD2 | TGTGCCAGCAGTGGACACGCTAGCGGTGAGCAGTTCTTC | CASSGHASGEQFF
TRBJ1-1 | TRBV19 | NA | NA | TGTGCCAGTAGTCGGACCCTCACTGAAGCTTTCTTT | CASSRTLTEAFF
TRBJ2-7 | TRBV11-2 | NA | TRBD2 | TGTGCCAGCAGCGGTCTAGCGGGAGGGCCGCGGAACGAGCAGTACTTC | CASSGLAGGPRNEQYF
TRBJ1-2 | TRBV28 | once | TRBD1 | TGTGCCAGCAGTCACAGGGGGGGCTACACCTTC | CASSHRGGYTF
TRBJ1-1 | TRBV5-1 | NA | TRBD1 | TGCGCCAGCAGCTTTGGGACAGCGTACACTGAAGCTTTCTTT | CASSFGTAYTEAFF
TRBJ2-3 | TRBV5-1 | NA | NA | TGCGCCAGCAGCTTGGACTCGACTGGCACAGATACGCAGTATTTT | CASSLDSTGTDTQYF
TRBJ2-5 | TRBV7-9 | NA | TRBD1 | TGTGCCAGCAGCCCGCCCCGGAGCGACAGGGCTTTCGAGACCCAGTACTTC | CASSPPRSDRAFETQYF
TRBJ1-1 | TRBV30 | NA | TRBD1 | TGTGCCTGGGCACGGGACAGGGTCACTGAAGCTTTCTTT | CAWARDRVTEAFF
TRBJ1-5 | TRBV5-8 | large | TRBD1 | TGTGCCAGCAGCCGGACAGGGGGAAATCAGCCCCAGCATTTT | CASSRTGGNQPQHF
TRBJ1-1 | TRBV5-1 | NA | NA | TGCGCCAGCAGCCGGACGGGGGACGCTGAAGCTTTCTTT | CASSRTGDAEAFF
TRBJ1-2 | TRBV4-2 | NA | NA | TGTGCCAGCAGGCCTGGGGGTTCTGGCTACACCTTC | CASRPGGSGYTF
TRBJ2-5 | TRBV25-1 | NA | NA | TGTGCCAGCAGTGAATGGGGGGGCGAGGAGACCCAGTACTTC | CASSEWGGEETQYF
TRBJ1-4 | TRBV6-1 | NA | NA | TGTGCCAGCAGTGAAGCGCTTTCGGGGGTTTTGGCCCTTATAGAAAAACTGTTTTTT | CASSEALSGVLALIEKLFF
TRBJ2-7 | TRBV6-5 | NA | TRBD2 | TGTGCCAGTGGACTAGCGGGATACTACGAGCAGTACTTC | CASGLAGYYEQYF
TRBJ2-2 | TRBV5-5 | NA | TRBD2 | TGTGCCAGCAGCTTGGTACCTAGCGGGGCTCATACCAACACCGGGGAGCTGTTTTTT | CASSLVPSGAHTNTGELFF